This T cell receptor (beta chain) originates from a study of tumor-infiltrating lymphocytes in primary liver carcinoma. Study as a whole: Tumor staging was T1-T3 N0M0; sizes spanned about 4 to 10 cm across.

The CDR3 runs 16 residues. Trimming pared 0 bases from V and 5 bases from J, leaving 14 bases between. From germline, CDR1 is MNHEY and CDR2 SVGAGI. Starting from 500 ng of total RNA, TCR beta cDNA was produced with a primer in the constant region. Amplification in three nested multiplex PCR rounds with slightly modified ARM-PCR gave rise to TCR beta libraries. Both of the initial two PCR rounds ran for 10 cycles and employed TRBV1-TRBV30 forward primers alongside a C-beta reverse primer. Each CDR3 protein gets one entry after TCRdb re-called the multiplex PCR reads with MiXCR. Altogether around 330,000 distinct CDR3 sequences are present, approximately 65% being singletons, with the ten largest covering roughly 9%. Unsorted whole blood yielded blood RNA, and germline DNA was extracted as well.

The chain joins TRBV6-5 to TRBJ1-5, with D possibly matching TRBD1 (6 bases). What was sequenced was peripheral blood. The origin of this receptor is a man between 35 and 55 years old with primary liver carcinoma and hepatitis B virus infection. The CDR3 DNA reads TGTGCCAGCAGTTACTCTAGGGGGGGCAACGATCAGCCCCAGCATTTT. Amino acids: CASSYSRGGNDQPQHF.